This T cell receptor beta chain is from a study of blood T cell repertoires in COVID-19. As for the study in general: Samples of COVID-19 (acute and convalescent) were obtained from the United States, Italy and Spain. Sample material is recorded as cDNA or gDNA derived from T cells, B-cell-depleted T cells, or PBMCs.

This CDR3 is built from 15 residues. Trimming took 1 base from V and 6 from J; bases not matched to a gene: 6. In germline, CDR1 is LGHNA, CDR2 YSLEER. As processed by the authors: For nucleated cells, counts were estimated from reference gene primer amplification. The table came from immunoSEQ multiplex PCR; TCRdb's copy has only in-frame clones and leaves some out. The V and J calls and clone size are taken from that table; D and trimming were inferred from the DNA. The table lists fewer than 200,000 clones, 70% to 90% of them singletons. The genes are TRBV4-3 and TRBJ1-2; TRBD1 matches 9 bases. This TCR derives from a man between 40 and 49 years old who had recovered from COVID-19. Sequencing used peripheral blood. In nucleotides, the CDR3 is TGCGCCAGCAGCCAAGTTGGGGACAGGGTGGATGGCTACACCTTC. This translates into CASSQVGDRVDGYTF.